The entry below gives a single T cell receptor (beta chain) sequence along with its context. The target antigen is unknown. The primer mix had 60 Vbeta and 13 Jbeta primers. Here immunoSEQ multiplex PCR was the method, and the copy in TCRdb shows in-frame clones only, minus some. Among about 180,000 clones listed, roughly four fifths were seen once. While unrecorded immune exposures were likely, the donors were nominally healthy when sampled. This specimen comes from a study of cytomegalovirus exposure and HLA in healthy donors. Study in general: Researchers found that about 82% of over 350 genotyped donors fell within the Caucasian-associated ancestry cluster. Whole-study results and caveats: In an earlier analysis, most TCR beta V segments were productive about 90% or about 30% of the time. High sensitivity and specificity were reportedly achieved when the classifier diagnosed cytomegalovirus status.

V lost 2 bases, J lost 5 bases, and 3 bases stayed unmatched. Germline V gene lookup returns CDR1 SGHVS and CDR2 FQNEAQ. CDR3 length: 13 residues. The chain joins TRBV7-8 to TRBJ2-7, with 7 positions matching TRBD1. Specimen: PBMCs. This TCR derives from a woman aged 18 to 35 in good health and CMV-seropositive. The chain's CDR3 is CASSLLGGHEQYF. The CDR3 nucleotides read TGTGCCAGCAGCTTATTAGGGGGCCACGAGCAGTACTTC.